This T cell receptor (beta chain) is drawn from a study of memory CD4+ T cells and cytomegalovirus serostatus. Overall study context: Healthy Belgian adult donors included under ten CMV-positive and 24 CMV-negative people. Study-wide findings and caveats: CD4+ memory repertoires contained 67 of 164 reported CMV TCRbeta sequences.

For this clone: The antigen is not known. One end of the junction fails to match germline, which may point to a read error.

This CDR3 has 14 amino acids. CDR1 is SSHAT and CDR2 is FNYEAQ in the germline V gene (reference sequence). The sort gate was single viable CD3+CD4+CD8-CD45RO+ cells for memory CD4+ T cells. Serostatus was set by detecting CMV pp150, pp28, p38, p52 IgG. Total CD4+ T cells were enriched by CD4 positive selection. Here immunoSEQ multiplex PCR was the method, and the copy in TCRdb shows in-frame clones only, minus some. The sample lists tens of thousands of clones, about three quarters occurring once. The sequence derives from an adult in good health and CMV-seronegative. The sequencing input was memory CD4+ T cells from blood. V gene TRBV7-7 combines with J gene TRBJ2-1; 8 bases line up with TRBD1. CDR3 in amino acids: CASSLEGQVHEQFF. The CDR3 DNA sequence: TGTGCTAGCAGCTTAGAGGGACAGGTCCATGAGCAGTTCTTC.